The source of this TCR beta chain is a study of early T cells in non-severe SARS-CoV-2 infection (dated by TCRdb to the early 2020s). Regarding the complete study: Because TCR sequencing was done on bulk RNA from unsorted whole blood, the alpha and beta chains could not be paired.

Study-wide conclusions, independent of this receptor: VDJdb matching was skewed toward anti-spike CD8 responses and likely underestimated virus-specific expansions by missing private and CD4 specificities.

Set within a cohort of healthcare workers in London, UK, this nested case-control study involved weekly PCR testing of nasopharyngeal swabs along with blood sampling. Between 23 and 31 March 2020, the week of the UK lockdown, healthcare workers were enrolled and then followed up weekly for as long as 16 weeks. This clonotype was counted a few times. Its antigen target is currently unknown. Base qualities were left out, and no much larger clone turns up one base away. Library preparation used 5' RACE. Instrument used: NextSeq 500. To correct for sequencing error and PCR bias, the TCR library protocol tagged individual cDNA molecules with unique molecular identifiers. Both TCR alpha and beta chains were sequenced, and tight co-correlation was observed between alpha and beta sequence abundances in each sample. Per the authors' processing: V gene, J gene and CDR3 annotation of TCR sequences was performed with Decombinator V4. TCRs were defined as expanded if a significant change between any two time points was detected under a Poisson model with p below 0.0001. TCR abundances were normalised to the total number of TCRs sequenced in each sample and reported as counts per million. A search of VDJdb, accessed on 1 November 2021, was run for TCRs annotated to CMV, EBV and SARS-CoV-2, with TCRs annotated for multiple antigens excluded. TCRdb applied fastp at Q25 and MiXCR to the public reads, then kept only in-frame beta chains. Each record represents a unique CDR3 protein, reported with the most common genes and DNA among its rows. For this entry, the V and J calls and clone size follow TCRdb and not the study's own pipeline. In this sample the table shows 60,000 to 70,000 distinct CDR3 sequences, about 6% of which occur a single time. Around 3.4% of the sample belongs to the ten largest clones.

This receptor was identified in an adult who was a healthcare worker with PCR-confirmed SARS-CoV-2 infection or an uninfected control (not recorded which). The input for sequencing was whole blood, taken at baseline.

The CDR3 reads CASSATDSHNEKLFF. The DNA sequence reads TGTGCCAGCAGCGCAACGGACAGTCATAATGAAAAACTGTTTTTT. The chain was built from TRBV9 and TRBJ1-4, with TRBD1 perhaps the D gene, on 6 matching bases. From the cysteine up to the phenylalanine, the CDR3 has a length of 15 residues. The kept DNA is CDR3 alone, 45 bases in frame from the first base. Trimming takes 3 bases from V and 4 bases from J, and the germline ends sit 13 bases apart. CDR1 and CDR2 (SGDLS, YYNGEE) derive from the germline V gene. The reference TRBV9 and TRBJ1-4 proteins fill in what lies around the CDR3, so the full variable domain reads DSGVTQTPKHLITATGQRVTLRCSPRSGDLSVYWYQQSLDQGLQFLIQYYNGEERAKGNILERFSAQQFPDLHSELNLSSLELGDSALYFCASSATDSHNEKLFFGSGTQLSVL.